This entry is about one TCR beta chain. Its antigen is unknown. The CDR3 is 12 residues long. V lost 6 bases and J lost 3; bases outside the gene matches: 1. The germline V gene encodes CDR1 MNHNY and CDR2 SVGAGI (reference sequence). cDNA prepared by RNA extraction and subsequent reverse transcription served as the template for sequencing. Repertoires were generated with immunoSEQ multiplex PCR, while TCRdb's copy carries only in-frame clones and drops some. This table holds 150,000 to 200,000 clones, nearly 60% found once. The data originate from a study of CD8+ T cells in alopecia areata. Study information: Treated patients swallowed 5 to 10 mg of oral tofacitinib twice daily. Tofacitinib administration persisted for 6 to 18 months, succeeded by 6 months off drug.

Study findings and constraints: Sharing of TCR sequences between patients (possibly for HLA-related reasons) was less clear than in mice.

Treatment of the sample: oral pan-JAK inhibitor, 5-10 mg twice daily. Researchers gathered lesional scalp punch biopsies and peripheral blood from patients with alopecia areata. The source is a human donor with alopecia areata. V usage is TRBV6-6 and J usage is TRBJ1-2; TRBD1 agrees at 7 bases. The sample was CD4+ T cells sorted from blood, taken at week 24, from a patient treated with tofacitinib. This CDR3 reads CASRGTDYGYTF. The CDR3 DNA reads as TGTGCCAGCAGAGGGACAGACTATGGCTACACCTTC.